The 30 T cell receptor beta chains below come from one sample, sequenced in a study of T cells in Graves' hyperthyroidism and ophthalmopathy (dated 2019 in TCRdb). Preparation of the library involved multiplex PCR. The sequencer was an Illumina HiSeq 2000. The TCR beta CDR3 regions were amplified from RNA transcripts. A first-round RT-PCR of the TCR CDR3 used the HTBI primer set with the Qiagen OneStep RT-PCR kit. TCRdb trimmed public reads at Q25 via fastp, called clones via MiXCR and kept in-frame beta chains. Entries are consolidated by CDR3 protein sequence, retaining the most common genes and DNA. A total of 450,000 to 700,000 distinct CDR3 sequences appear in this sample, about half of them only once. Jointly, the top ten make up about 8.3% of the sample. Sequenced material: peripheral blood or thyroid tissue (not recorded which). Receptor source: a woman aged 18-29 years with Graves' hyperthyroidism.

This chain connects TRBV20-1 to TRBJ2-3, with D perhaps TRBD2 (6 bases). The germline V gene encodes CDR1 DFQATT and CDR2 SNEGSKA (reference sequence). Between the trimmed V and J ends, which lost 6 bases and 0 bases, there was a span of 13 bases. The CDR3 extends over 14 amino acids. CDR3 residues: CSAIRGTSTDTQYF. The CDR3 DNA reads as TGCAGTGCAATCCGGGGGACTAGCACAGATACGCAGTATTTT.

This chain uses TRBV5-4 with TRBJ2-1, with TRBD2 matching over 11 bases. The V gene's germline CDR1 is SGHNT and CDR2 YYREEE (reference sequence). Trimming removed 4 bases from V and 10 bases from J; junction bases left unmatched: 13. This CDR3 spans 16 amino acids. The CDR3 region is CASSPLATSGSQEQFF. In DNA form, the CDR3 reads TGTGCCAGCAGCCCATTAGCCACTAGCGGGAGCCAAGAGCAGTTCTTC. The full variable domain, completed using reference TRBV5-4 and TRBJ2-1, is ETGVTQSPTHLIKTRGQQVTLRCSSQSGHNTVSWYQQALGQGPQFIFQYYREEENGRGNFPPRFSGLQFPNYSSELNVNALELDDSALYLCASSPLATSGSQEQFFGPGTRLTVL.

The chain links TRBV10-3 to TRBJ2-7; D is perhaps TRBD1 or TRBD2 (5 bases each). The CDR3 runs 18 residues. V gave up 4 bases and J gave up 3 bases, with 25 bases separating them. Germline CDR1 reads ENHRY; CDR2 reads SYGVKD. This CDR3 is CAISAANPGTQNYYEQYF. CDR3 coding DNA: TGTGCCATCAGTGCCGCGAACCCCGGGACCCAGAATTACTACGAGCAGTACTTC.

The genes are TRBV6-6 and TRBJ2-7, with TRBD2 matching 10 bases. With 5 bases clipped from V and 7 bases from J, the junction kept 11 bases outside the gene matches. Germline values: CDR1 MNHNY, CDR2 SVGAGI (reference sequence). The CDR3 has 15 residues. CDR3 in DNA: TGTGCCAGCAGTGAATCTAGCGGGAGTGTCGATGAGCAGTACTTC. Translating gives CASSESSGSVDEQYF.

This clonotype was found many times. The J gene is TRBJ2-7, the V gene TRBV6-5, with 11 bases fitting TRBD1. Germline trimming cut 5 bases from V and 6 bases from J; bases unmatched to any gene: 9. The CDR3 has 15 amino acids. Germline-derived CDR1 and CDR2 are MNHEY and SVGAGI. CDR3 sequence (DNA): TGTGCCAGCAGTCACCCCTGGGACAGGGGGGGCGAGCAGTACTTC. Protein: CASSHPWDRGGEQYF.

This clonotype was seen ten or more times. The V gene is TRBV9, the J gene TRBJ2-7; D possibly corresponds to TRBD1 (6 bases). Deletions cut 2 bases from V and 3 bases from J, with 18 bases between. CDR1 is SGDLS, CDR2 YYNGEE, per germline. The CDR3 covers 16 residues. In DNA form, the CDR3 reads TGTGCCAGCAGCGTTGGGGTTGGACAGTCGTTCTACGAGCAGTACTTC. Its translation: CASSVGVGQSFYEQYF.

This clonotype was recorded many times. The rearrangement links TRBV27 to TRBJ1-1, with 7 bases matching TRBD1. The CDR3 consists of 16 residues. V lost 6 bases to trimming and J lost 0 bases; unmatched junction nucleotides: 10. The germline CDR1 and CDR2 sequences are MNHEY and SMNVEV (reference sequence). CDR3 nucleotide sequence: TGTGCCAGCAGATTTAGACAGGGTACCATGAACACTGAAGCTTTCTTT. Protein product: CASRFRQGTMNTEAFF.

This clonotype was seen ten or more times. The CDR3 DNA sequence: TGTGCCAGCAGCCCCAGCGGCGGATCCTCTGGAAACACCATATATTTT. Amino acid sequence: CASSPSGGSSGNTIYF. The chain combines TRBV7-9 with TRBJ1-3; no clear D. Trimming shortened V by 5 bases and J by 0 bases, and 14 bases separated the two germline ends. Germline CDR1 is SEHNR and CDR2 is FQNEAQ (reference sequence). This CDR3 is 16 amino acids long.

This clonotype was counted at least ten times. The chain couples TRBV4-3 to TRBJ2-7; D unclear. Germline V gene data show CDR1 as LGHNA and CDR2 as YSLEER. This CDR3 comprises 15 residues. Between the trimmed V and J ends, which lost 0 bases and 4 bases, there was a span of 13 bases. CDR3 region: CASSQEISLVYEQYF. As DNA, the CDR3 is TGCGCCAGCAGCCAAGAGATAAGCTTGGTTTACGAGCAGTACTTC.

The DNA for the CDR3 is TGTGCCAGCAGCATTCATTTTAGTTATAGCAATCAGCCCCAGCATTTT. Translation gives CASSIHFSYSNQPQHF. The V gene is TRBV7-8, the J gene TRBJ1-5; no reliable D call. Germline V lookup: CDR1 SGHVS, CDR2 FQNEAQ. The ends were cut back, 5 bases at V and 0 bases at J, with 14 bases in the middle. The CDR3 sequence is 16 residues long.

The J gene is TRBJ2-7, the V gene TRBV7-2; D unclear. The germline V gene encodes CDR1 SGHTA and CDR2 FQGNSA. The CDR3 is made up of 14 amino acids. Trimming stripped 1 base from V and 2 bases from J, with 9 bases between. For the CDR3, the DNA is TGTGCCAGCAGCTTAGGCCTTAATACCTACGAGCAGTACTTC. It is translated as CASSLGLNTYEQYF.

The chain links TRBV7-2 to TRBJ2-4; TRBD2 is a possible D gene (5 bases). V was trimmed by 3 bases and J by 8 bases, leaving 8 bases between them. The V gene's germline CDR1 is SGHTA and CDR2 FQGNSA. There are 12 residues in the CDR3. CDR3 nucleotide sequence: TGTGCCAGCAGCTTGATGGGAGACATTCAGTACTTC. As protein: CASSLMGDIQYF.

The sample holds many counts of this clonotype. This chain connects TRBV7-2 to TRBJ2-7, with 9 bases fitting TRBD1. The ends lost 5 bases at V and 6 bases at J; junction bases unmatched: 14. The CDR3 is made up of 16 amino acids. Germline values: CDR1 SGHTA, CDR2 FQGNSA. CDR3 bases: TGTGCCAGCAGCCTAATACTACCGGGACAGGGAGGCGAGCAGTACTTC. Residues: CASSLILPGQGGEQYF.

The table lists this clonotype with many counts. V is TRBV25-1 and J is TRBJ2-3; D is uncertain. The V gene lost 6 bases and the J gene lost 0 bases, with 10 bases spanning the gap. CDR3 size: 14 residues. Germline CDR1 reads MGHDK; CDR2 reads SYGVNS. CDR3 loop: CASRGLYSTDTQYF. For the CDR3, the DNA is TGTGCCAGCAGAGGGTTGTATAGCACAGATACGCAGTATTTT.

The chain combines TRBV5-1 with TRBJ2-3; TRBD1 might be the D (6 bases). CDR3 length: 15 amino acids. Germline lookup yields CDR1 SGHRS and CDR2 YFSETQ. The ends were cut back, 6 bases at V and 3 bases at J, with 17 bases in the middle. In DNA form, the CDR3 reads TGCGCCAGCACCCCCCTACAGGGAATAACAGATACGCAGTATTTT. Its protein product is CASTPLQGITDTQYF. The full variable domain, with the rest looked up from reference TRBV5-1 and TRBJ2-3, is KAGVTQTPRYLIKTRGQQVTLSCSPISGHRSVSWYQQTPGQGLQFLFEYFSETQRNKGNFPGRFSGRQFSNSRSEMNVSTLELGDSALYLCASTPLQGITDTQYFGPGTRLTVL.

The rearrangement links TRBV2 to TRBJ1-6; possibly TRBD1 for D (6 bases). The CDR3 loop spans 13 amino acids. The germline CDR1 and CDR2 sequences are SNHLY and FYNNEI. Deletions cut 6 bases from V and 13 bases from J, with 16 bases between. The CDR3 loop reads CASRDSSDQPLHF. CDR3 bases: TGTGCCAGCAGGGACAGCTCGGATCAGCCCCTCCACTTT. Full variable domain (outside the CDR3, taken from reference TRBV2 and TRBJ1-6): EPEVTQTPSHQVTQMGQEVILRCVPISNHLYFYWYRQILGQKVEFLVSFYNNEISEKSEIFDDQFSVERPDGSNFTLKIRSTKLEDSAMYFCASRDSSDQPLHFGNGTRLTVT.

The chain carries TRBV9 and TRBJ1-4; no definite D call. V gave up 2 bases and J gave up 6 bases, with 11 bases separating them. The CDR3 sequence is 14 residues long. Germline CDR1 SGDLS, CDR2 YYNGEE. The CDR3 here is CASSVASGYEKLFF. In DNA, the CDR3 is TGTGCCAGCAGCGTTGCTAGCGGGTATGAAAAACTGTTTTTT.

In this sample, this clonotype turned up many times. This chain connects TRBV18 to TRBJ2-5, with D unresolved. This CDR3 spans 14 amino acids. The V gene lost 0 bases and the J gene lost 5 bases, with 10 bases spanning the gap. Germline CDR1 KGHSH, CDR2 LQKENI. The CDR3 reads CASSPPGQMETQYF. The DNA for the CDR3 is TGTGCCAGCTCACCACCTGGCCAAATGGAGACCCAGTACTTC.

Turning to this clonotype: In this CDR3 the conserved last residue, phenylalanine or tryptophan, is missing, so a read error is likely. The J gene is TRBJ2-5, the V gene TRBV15, with TRBD2 matching over 7 bases. Germline loops: CDR1 LNHNV, CDR2 YYDKDF (reference sequence). The CDR3 is made up of 18 amino acids. With V trimmed by 0 bases and J by 5 bases, 15 bases remained unmatched. DNA of the CDR3: TGTGCCACCAGCAGAGATCCTTCCCCGGACGGGGGAGGGGAGACCCAGTACCTC. Its protein product is CATSRDPSPDGGGETQYL.

This clonotype occurred many times. This chain joins TRBV2 and TRBJ1-2, with D uncertain. Germline lookup yields CDR1 SNHLY and CDR2 FYNNEI. Trimming took off 4 bases at V and 3 bases at J, with 9 bases between the two ends. This CDR3 spans 13 amino acids. CDR3 loop: CASSAAGDYGYTF. For the CDR3, the DNA is TGTGCCAGCAGTGCTGCAGGAGACTATGGCTACACCTTC.

In the case of this clonotype: Since a much larger clone is just one base distant, this may be a read error. This chain uses TRBV2 with TRBJ2-2; 9 bases match TRBD2. The CDR3 sequence is 19 residues long. The germline CDR1 and CDR2 sequences are SNHLY and FYNNEI. V shed 6 bases, J shed 8 bases, and the junction held 22 bases outside the gene matches. CDR3 loop: CASRARIGGLAIQGGELFF. The CDR3 DNA reads TGTGCCAGCAGGGCGAGGATCGGGGGACTAGCTATCCAAGGGGGGGAGCTGTTTTTT.

This clonotype occurred many times. The chain couples TRBV7-9 to TRBJ2-2; D gene ambiguous. Looked up from germline, CDR1 is SEHNR and CDR2 is FQNEAQ (reference sequence). This CDR3 is built from 12 residues. The germline V and J ends were trimmed by 3 bases and 4 bases, with 3 bases remaining between them. The CDR3 sequence is CASSFLTGELFF. The CDR3 bases are TGTGCCAGCAGCTTCCTCACCGGGGAGCTGTTTTTT. Combining the CDR3 with reference TRBV7-9 and TRBJ2-2 gives the whole variable domain DTGVSQNPRHKITKRGQNVTFRCDPISEHNRLYWYRQTLGQGPEFLTYFQNEAQLEKSRLLSDRFSAERPKGSFSTLEIQRTEQGDSAMYLCASSFLTGELFFGEGSRLTVL.

This clonotype was counted between two and nine times. It is likely a read error, because the conserved phenylalanine at the end of the CDR3 is missing. The DNA is omitted, as the CDR3 cannot be located on it reliably, and the CDR3 follows TCRdb's listing. The chain couples TRBV9 to TRBJ2-7; the table assigns TRBD1, which was not confirmed against the DNA. The CDR3 is made up of 9 amino acids, end residues included. Germline V gene sequence: CDR1 SGDLS, CDR2 YYNGEE. Here the CDR3 reads CASSVGQGA.

This clonotype was observed at least ten times. This sequence joins TRBV24-1 and TRBJ2-2; TRBD2 matches 9 bases. Looked up from germline, CDR1 is KGHDR and CDR2 is SFDVKD. V lost 1 base to trimming and J lost 5 bases; unmatched junction nucleotides: 7. The length of the CDR3 is 17 residues. The CDR3 protein is CATSDFVAGVRTGELFF. The CDR3 region has the DNA TGTGCCACCAGTGATTTTGTAGCGGGAGTGCGAACCGGGGAGCTGTTTTTT.

The rearrangement joins TRBV3-1 to TRBJ1-1; 9 nucleotides agree with TRBD1. The CDR3 is 14 amino acids. CDR1 and CDR2 from the germline V gene are LGHDT and YNNKEL (reference sequence). V trimming: 2 bases; J trimming: 3 bases; junction bases outside the gene matches: 1. CDR3 protein: CASSQRDRDTEAFF. DNA of the CDR3: TGTGCCAGCAGCCAACGGGACAGGGACACTGAAGCTTTCTTT.

A remark on this clonotype: This may come from a read error, since a much larger clone is one base off. The CDR3 is CASSQDGPNEKLFF. The CDR3 DNA reads TGCGCCAGCAGCCAAGACGGTCCTAATGAAAAACTGTTTTTT. The chain recombines TRBV4-1 with TRBJ1-4; D is ambiguous. V lost 0 bases, J lost 3 bases, and 5 bases lay in between. Germline V gene lookup returns CDR1 MGHRA and CDR2 YSYEKL. CDR3 length: 14 residues.

This clonotype came up many times. The chain combines TRBV2 with TRBJ2-2, with 7 bases identical to TRBD2. Germline assignment: CDR1 SNHLY and CDR2 FYNNEI. The junction had 3 bases not matched to a gene; V was cut back by 3 bases and J by 2 bases. The CDR3 loop spans 15 amino acids. The CDR3 here is CASSEAGLNTGELFF. The DNA for the CDR3 is TGTGCCAGCAGTGAGGCGGGACTAAACACCGGGGAGCTGTTTTTT. The full variable domain, in which reference TRBV2 and TRBJ2-2 provide the parts outside the CDR3, is EPEVTQTPSHQVTQMGQEVILRCVPISNHLYFYWYRQILGQKVEFLVSFYNNEISEKSEIFDDQFSVERPDGSNFTLKIRSTKLEDSAMYFCASSEAGLNTGELFFGEGSRLTVL.

The CDR3 nucleotides are TGTGCCAGCAGGTACAGCAATGAGCAGTTCTTC. Encoded protein: CASRYSNEQFF. The chain recombines TRBV6-5 with TRBJ2-1, with unresolved D. The length of the CDR3 is 11 residues. In germline, CDR1 is MNHEY, CDR2 SVGAGI. V gave up 6 bases and J gave up 6 bases, with 6 bases separating them.

This clonotype was recorded many times. The chain combines TRBV19 with TRBJ1-2; D might be TRBD1 (6 bases). The CDR3 totals 15 residues. V lost 5 bases and J 5 bases, leaving 18 bases between the germline ends. In germline, CDR1 is LNHDA, CDR2 SQIVND (reference sequence). The CDR3: CASSLRDTDNYGYTF. CDR3 coding DNA: TGTGCCAGTAGTCTCAGGGACACGGATAATTATGGCTACACCTTC.

This clonotype was counted many times. The rearrangement uses TRBV20-1 and TRBJ2-5; D not certain. The germline CDR1 and CDR2 sequences are DFQATT and SNEGSKA (reference sequence). This CDR3 is built from 10 residues. The ends were cut back, 8 bases at V and 3 bases at J, with 7 bases in the middle. In DNA form, the CDR3 reads TGCAGTCCGTATAAAGAGACCCAGTACTTC. Its translation: CSPYKETQYF.